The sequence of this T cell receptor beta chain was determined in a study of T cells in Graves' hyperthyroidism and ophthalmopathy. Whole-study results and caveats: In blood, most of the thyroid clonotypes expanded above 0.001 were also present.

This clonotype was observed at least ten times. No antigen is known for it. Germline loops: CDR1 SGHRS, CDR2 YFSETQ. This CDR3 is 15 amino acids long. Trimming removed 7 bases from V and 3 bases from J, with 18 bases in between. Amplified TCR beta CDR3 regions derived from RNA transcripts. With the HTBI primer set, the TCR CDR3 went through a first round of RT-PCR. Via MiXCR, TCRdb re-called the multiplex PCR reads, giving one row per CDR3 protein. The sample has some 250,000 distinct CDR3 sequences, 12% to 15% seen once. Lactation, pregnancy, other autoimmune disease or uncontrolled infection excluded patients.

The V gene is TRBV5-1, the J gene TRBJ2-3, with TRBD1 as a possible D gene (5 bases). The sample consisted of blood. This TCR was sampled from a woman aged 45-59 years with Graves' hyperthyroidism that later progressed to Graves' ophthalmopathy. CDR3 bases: TGCGCCAGCTTAAAGGACAACCCCTTGACAGATACGCAGTATTTT. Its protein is CASLKDNPLTDTQYF.